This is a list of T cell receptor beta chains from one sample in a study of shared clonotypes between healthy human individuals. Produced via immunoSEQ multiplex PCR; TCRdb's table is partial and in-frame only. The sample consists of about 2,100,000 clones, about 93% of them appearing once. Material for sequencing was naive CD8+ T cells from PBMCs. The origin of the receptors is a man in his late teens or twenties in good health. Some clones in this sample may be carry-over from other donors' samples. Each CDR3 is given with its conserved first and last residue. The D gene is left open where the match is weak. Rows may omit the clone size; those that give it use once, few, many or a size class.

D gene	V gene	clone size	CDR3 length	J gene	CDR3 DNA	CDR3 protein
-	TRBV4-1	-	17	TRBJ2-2	TGCGCCAGCAGCCAAGTCGACTACAAAGACGAAACCGGGGAGCTGTTTTTT	CASSQVDYKDETGELFF
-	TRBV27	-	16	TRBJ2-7	TGTGCCAGCAGTCCATCGACAGGCCACTTCTCCTACGAGCAGTACTTC	CASSPSTGHFSYEQYF
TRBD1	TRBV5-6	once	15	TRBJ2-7	TGTGCCAGCAGCCCCTATCCCAGGGGGAATTACGAGCAGTACTTC	CASSPYPRGNYEQYF
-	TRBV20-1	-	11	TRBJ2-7	TGCAGTGCTCGTCACAGCGACGAGCAGTACTTC	CSARHSDEQYF
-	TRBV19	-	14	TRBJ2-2	TGTGCCAGTAGTACCGGGACTTACACCGGGGAGCTGTTTTTT	CASSTGTYTGELFF
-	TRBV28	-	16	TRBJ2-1	TGTGCCAGCAGTTCCCGACAGCTAGCCTCCTACAATGAGCAGTTCTTC	CASSSRQLASYNEQFF
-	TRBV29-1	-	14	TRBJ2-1	TGCAGCGTTGAACACCCCGTTTACAGGGCCGAGCAGTTCTTC	CSVEHPVYRAEQFF
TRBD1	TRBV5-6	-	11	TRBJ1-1	TGTGCCAGCAGTTCGACAGGGGAAGCTTTCTTT	CASSSTGEAFF
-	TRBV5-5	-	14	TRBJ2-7	TGTGCCAGCAGCTTCTCGGCCAACTGGGACGAGCAGTACTTC	CASSFSANWDEQYF
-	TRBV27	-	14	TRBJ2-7	TGTGCCAGCAGTTTCGGGGGCCCGACCTACGAGCAGTACTTC	CASSFGGPTYEQYF
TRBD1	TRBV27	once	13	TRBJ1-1	TGTGCCAGCAGACCCAGGGGGGGAACTGAAGCTTTCTTT	CASRPRGGTEAFF
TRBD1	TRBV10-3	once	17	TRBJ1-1	TGTGCCATCAGCAGGGACAGGGGATTTGGTGGGAACACTGAAGCTTTCTTT	CAISRDRGFGGNTEAFF
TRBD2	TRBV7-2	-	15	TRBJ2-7	TGTGCCAGCAGCCTCGGCGGGAGGGAATGGGACGAGCAGTACTTC	CASSLGGREWDEQYF
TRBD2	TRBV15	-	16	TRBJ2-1	TGTGCCACCAGCAGAGATAGGACTAGCGGGGACAATGAGCAGTTCTTC	CATSRDRTSGDNEQFF
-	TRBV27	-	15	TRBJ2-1	TGTGCCAGCAGTTTATCCACAGTGCCCCAGCCTGAGCAGTTCTTC	CASSLSTVPQPEQFF
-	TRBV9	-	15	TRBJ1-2	TGTGCCAGCAGCGGATCGGCCCAAACTAACTATGGCTACACCTTC	CASSGSAQTNYGYTF
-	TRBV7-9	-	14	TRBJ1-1	TGTGCCAGCAGCGGGGCAGCTTCAGGCACTGAAGCTTTCTTT	CASSGAASGTEAFF
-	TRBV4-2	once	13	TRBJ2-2	TGTGCCAGCAGCCCAATAGGTGCCGGGGAGCTGTTTTTT	CASSPIGAGELFF
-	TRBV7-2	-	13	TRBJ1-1	TGTGCCAGCAGCTTTCTAGGGCTTTCTGAAGCTTTCTTT	CASSFLGLSEAFF
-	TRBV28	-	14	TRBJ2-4	TGTGCCAGCAGTGTAAAAGGGTATGCGGACATTCAGTACTTC	CASSVKGYADIQYF
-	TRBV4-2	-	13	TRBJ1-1	TGTGCCAGCAACCTGCACGGGAACACTGAAGCTTTCTTT	CASNLHGNTEAFF
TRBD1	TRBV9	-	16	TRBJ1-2	TGTGCCAGCAGCGCGAGCTTCCGGGACAGGGCTTATGGCTACACCTTC	CASSASFRDRAYGYTF
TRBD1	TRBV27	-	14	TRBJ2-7	TGTGCCAGCAGTTCGACAGGGGGTTTGGACGAGCAGTACTTC	CASSSTGGLDEQYF
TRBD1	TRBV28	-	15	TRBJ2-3	TGTGCCAGCAGCCTCCGGACAGGTCACGTAGATACGCAGTATTTT	CASSLRTGHVDTQYF
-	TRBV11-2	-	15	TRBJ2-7	TGTGCCAGCAGCTTAGATCTAGGGCGGCTCTACGAGCAGTACTTC	CASSLDLGRLYEQYF
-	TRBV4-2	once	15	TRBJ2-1	TGTGCCAGCAGCCAAGGCGGGTTTATTACAAATGAGCAGTTCTTC	CASSQGGFITNEQFF
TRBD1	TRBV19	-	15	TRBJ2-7	TGTGCCAGTAGTCCCCGGACAGGGCGGCCCTACGAGCAGTACTTC	CASSPRTGRPYEQYF
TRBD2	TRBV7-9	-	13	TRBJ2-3	TGTGCCAGCACCAAGAGCGGGGCCGATACGCAGTATTTT	CASTKSGADTQYF
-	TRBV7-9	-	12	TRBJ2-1	TGTGCCAGCAGTTCTCGCCCGAATGAGCAGTTCTTC	CASSSRPNEQFF
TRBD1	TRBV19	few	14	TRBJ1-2	TGTGCCACCAGAGAGGCAGGGGGCTTCTATGGCTACACCTTC	CATREAGGFYGYTF
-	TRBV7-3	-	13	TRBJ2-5	TGTGCCAGCAGCCTGGACAGCCAAGAGACCCAGTACTTC	CASSLDSQETQYF
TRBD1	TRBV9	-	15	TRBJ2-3	TGTGCCAGCAGCGTAGAACAGGGGGTAAGGAATACGCAGTATTTT	CASSVEQGVRNTQYF
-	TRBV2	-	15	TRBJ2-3	TGTGCCAGCAGGGACCGGGAGAGTAGGGCAGATACGCAGTATTTT	CASRDRESRADTQYF
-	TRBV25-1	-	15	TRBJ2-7	TGTGCCAGCAGTGAAGGGGAAACAGGGCCCAACGAGCAGTACTTC	CASSEGETGPNEQYF
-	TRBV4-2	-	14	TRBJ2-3	TGTGCCAGCAGCCCAGGCCAGGTCACAGATACGCAGTATTTT	CASSPGQVTDTQYF
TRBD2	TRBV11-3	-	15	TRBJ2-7	TGTGCCAGCAGCGTAACTAGCGGGGCCTCCTACGAGCAGTACTTC	CASSVTSGASYEQYF
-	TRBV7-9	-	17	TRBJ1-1	TGTGCCAGCCTCCTCGCTCTCCGGCCCTTGCCCTACACTGAAGCTTTCTTT	CASLLALRPLPYTEAFF
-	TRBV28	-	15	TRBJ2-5	TGTGCCAGCAGTGGAAAATTGAGGTACCAAGAGACCCAGTACTTC	CASSGKLRYQETQYF
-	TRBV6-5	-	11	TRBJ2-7	TGTGCCAGCAGTTACTCTCACGAGCAGTACTTC	CASSYSHEQYF
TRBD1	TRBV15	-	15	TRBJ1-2	TGTGCCACCAGTCAGAGTCAGGGGGCAGTCTATGGCTACACCTTC	CATSQSQGAVYGYTF
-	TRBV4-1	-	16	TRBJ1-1	TGCGCCAGCAGCCAGACCCCGGGACTTCTGAACACTGAAGCTTTCTTT	CASSQTPGLLNTEAFF
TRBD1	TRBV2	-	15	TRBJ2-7	TGTGCCAGCAGCCCCGGACAGGGCAGGTCCTACGAGCAGTACTTC	CASSPGQGRSYEQYF
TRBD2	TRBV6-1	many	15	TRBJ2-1	TGTGCCAGCAGTGAGACTAGCGGGAGTTACAATGAGCAGTTCTTC	CASSETSGSYNEQFF
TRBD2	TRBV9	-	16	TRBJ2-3	TGTGCCAGCAGCCCGTTCTGGGGGGGGAACACAGATACGCAGTATTTT	CASSPFWGGNTDTQYF
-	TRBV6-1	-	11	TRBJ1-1	TGTGCAGTCGGAGGGGGCACTGAAGCTTTCTTT	CAVGGGTEAFF
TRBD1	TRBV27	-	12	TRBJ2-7	TGTGCCAGCAGGACAGGGTTCGACGAGCAGTACTTC	CASRTGFDEQYF
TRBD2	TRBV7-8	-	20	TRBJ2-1	TGTGCCAGCAGCTTCCGCATGGCGGGAGGGCCCCTTAAATCTTACAATGAGCAGTTCTTC	CASSFRMAGGPLKSYNEQFF
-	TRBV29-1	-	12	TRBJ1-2	TGCAGCGTTGAATCGGGGGGGTATGGCTACACCTTC	CSVESGGYGYTF
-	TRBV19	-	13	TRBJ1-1	TGTGCCAGTAGTACGGTCAAGGGAACTGAAGCTTTCTTT	CASSTVKGTEAFF
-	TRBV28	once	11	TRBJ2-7	TGTGCCAGCAGTTTAGGGCAGCGGCTGTACTTC	CASSLGQRLYF
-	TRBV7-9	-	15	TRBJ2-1	TGTGCCAGCAGCTTAGTGAGGGGGGAACTATCTCAGCAGTTCTTC	CASSLVRGELSQQFF
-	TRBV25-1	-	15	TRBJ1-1	TGTGCCAGCAGTGAATCCGAAATACCTAACACTGAAGCTTTCTTT	CASSESEIPNTEAFF
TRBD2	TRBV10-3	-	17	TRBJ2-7	TGTGCCATCAGTGAGCCGGGACTAGCGGAGCTATCCTACGAGCAGTACTTC	CAISEPGLAELSYEQYF